This T cell receptor beta chain comes out of a study of T cells in Graves' hyperthyroidism and ophthalmopathy. Authors of the study amplified TCR beta CDR3 regions from RNA transcripts. HTBI primers were employed in a first-round RT-PCR of the TCR CDR3. TCRdb ran MiXCR on the multiplex PCR reads and lists one entry per CDR3 protein. The sample gives some 740,000 distinct CDR3 sequences, 14% of which show up once; roughly 10% is in the top ten. The diagnostic basis comprised clinical symptoms, serum thyroxine and TRAb, thyroid ultrasound and orbital computed tomography. Germline CDR1 is SNHLY and CDR2 is FYNNEI. This CDR3 has 14 amino acids. Trimming left V 7 bases short and J 7 bases short, with 17 bases between.

This sequence originates from a woman under 30 with Graves' hyperthyroidism. Sequencing was done on a sample of blood. The rearrangement uses TRBV2 and TRBJ2-4; D is perhaps TRBD2 (6 bases). The CDR3 loop reads CASTFGTGGNIQYF. CDR3 coding DNA: TGTGCCAGCACTTTCGGGACTGGGGGGAACATTCAGTACTTC.